In this sample, the clone carrying this T cell receptor (beta chain) turned up once. One junction end disagrees with the germline gene, perhaps due to a read error. Together with a sample-barcoded 5' primer, a J-beta primer mix was included in a second PCR lasting roughly 6 to 12 cycles. In TCRdb, the 5' RACE reads were re-called with MiXCR into one record per CDR3 protein. The table includes hundreds of thousands of distinct CDR3 sequences, about 42% detected once. This sample is part of a study of blood T cells in healthy people across ages. Every sample yielded at least 7 million isolated PBMCs. CDR1 and CDR2 from the germline V gene are MDHEN and SYDVKM. This CDR3 contains 17 residues.

Sequencing was performed on blood. V is TRBV28 and J is TRBJ2-1, with TRBD2 as a possible D gene (5 bases). This receptor was identified in a man aged 80 or over in good health. This chain's CDR3 is CASSLETLGLNYHEQFF. CDR3 DNA: TGTGCCAGCAGTTTGGAAACGCTCGGACTCAACTACCATGAGCAGTTCTTC.